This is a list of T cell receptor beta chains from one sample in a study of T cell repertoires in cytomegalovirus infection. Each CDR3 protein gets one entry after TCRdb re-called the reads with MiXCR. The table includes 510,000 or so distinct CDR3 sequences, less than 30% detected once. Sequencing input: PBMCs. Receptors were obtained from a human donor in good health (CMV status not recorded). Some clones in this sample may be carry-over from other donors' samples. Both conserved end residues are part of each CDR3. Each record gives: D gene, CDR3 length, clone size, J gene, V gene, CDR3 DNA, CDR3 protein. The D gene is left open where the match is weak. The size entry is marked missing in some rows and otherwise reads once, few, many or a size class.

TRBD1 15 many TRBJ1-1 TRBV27 TGTGCCAGCAGTTTCCGAAACCAGGGGACAGCTGAAGCTTTCTTT CASSFRNQGTAEAFF
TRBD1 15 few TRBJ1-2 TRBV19 TGTGCCAGTAGTACCCGGACAGGGGCGAACTATGGCTACACCTTC CASSTRTGANYGYTF
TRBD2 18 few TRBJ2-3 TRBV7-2 TGTGCCAGCAGGGACGGGACTAGCGGGGCCCGTAGCACAGATACGCAGTATTTT CASRDGTSGARSTDTQYF
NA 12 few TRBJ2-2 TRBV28 TGTGCCAGCAGTCTCGCCGGGAGGGAGCTGTTTTTT CASSLAGRELFF
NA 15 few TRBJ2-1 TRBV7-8 TGTGCCAGCAGCTTAGGGTGGGGGACCAACAATGAGCAGTTCTTC CASSLGWGTNNEQFF
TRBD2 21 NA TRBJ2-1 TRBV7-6 TGTGCCAGCAGCTCGTCTATCACAGGGATGCTAGCGGGAGGGCCGGGCGATGAGCAGTTCTTC CASSSSITGMLAGGPGDEQFF
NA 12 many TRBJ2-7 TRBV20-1 TGCAGTGCTGACGTGCTCTCCTACGAGCAGTACTTC CSADVLSYEQYF
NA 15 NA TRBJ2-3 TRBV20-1 TGCAGTGCTAGAGATCCAGCGACGAGCACAGATACGCAGTATTTT CSARDPATSTDTQYF
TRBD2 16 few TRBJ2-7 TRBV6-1 TGTGCCAGCAGCTATTCTAGCGGGAGTCGCGGATACGAGCAGTACTTC CASSYSSGSRGYEQYF
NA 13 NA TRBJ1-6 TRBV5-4 TGTGCCAGCAGCTTGGAACTTGGCCGGCCTAGACTATTT CASSLELGRPRLF
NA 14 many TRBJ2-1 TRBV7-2 TGTGCCAGCAGCTTAGAGGCGGACTACAATGAGCAGTTCTTC CASSLEADYNEQFF